Listed here is a single T cell receptor (beta chain). Its antigen is undetermined. The data stem from a study of graft-versus-host responses after intestinal transplantation. Across the whole study: Multivisceral, liver-intestinal, or isolated intestinal transplants were received by the recipients.

The CDR3 totals 16 residues. Germline-derived CDR1 and CDR2 are SGHTA and FQGNSA. V was cut by 1 base and J by 2 bases, with 13 bases left in between. Whole-study results and caveats: Within the allografts of patients who had graft-donor T cell macrochimerism, graft-versus-host to host-versus-graft clonal ratios were high. Ileal or blood samples showed some GvH clones first, and such clones were also found in recipient marrow.

Sequenced by immunoSEQ multiplex PCR; TCRdb stores in-frame clones only, minus some. The profile shows 35,000 to 45,000 clones, around 94% of them singletons. J is TRBJ2-3 and V is TRBV7-2, with D tentatively TRBD1 or TRBD2 (6 bases each). The receptor was isolated from a human patient who received an intestinal transplant, so some T cells may come from the graft donor. The material sequenced was PBMCs, taken 16 days after intestinal transplant. The CDR3 bases are TGTGCCAGCAGCTTAGGGGGGCTAGCGACCACAGATACGCAGTATTTT. This gives the protein CASSLGGLATTDTQYF.